Following are 18 T cell receptor beta chains from one sample sequenced in a study of human T cells and chemical hapten exposure. MiXCR, run by TCRdb on the RACE reads, gives a single entry per CDR3 protein. In the table there are about 110,000 distinct CDR3 sequences, roughly a tenth of which are singletons. Time point denoted: patch test 2, 6 weeks after DPC sensitization. Described treatment: therapeutic diphenylcyclopropenone sensitization with weekly scalp DPC. This specimen was whole blood, taken in connection with sensitization to the hapten diphenylcyclopropenone (DPC). The receptors were gathered from a woman aged 40 to 50 with alopecia areata. Some clones in this sample may be carry-over from other donors' samples.

This clonotype was observed a few times. V gene TRBV12-3 or TRBV12-4 combines with J gene TRBJ1-2; D call uncertain. The CDR3 contains 14 residues. V lost 2 bases to trimming and J lost 3 bases, with 10 bases between them. The CDR3: CASSLSGEDYGYTF. DNA of the CDR3: TGTGCCAGCAGTTTATCCGGGGAAGACTATGGCTACACCTTC.

The J gene is TRBJ2-7, the V gene TRBV7-9; 12 bases align to TRBD1. Germline-derived CDR1 and CDR2 are SEHNR and FQNEAQ (reference sequence). The CDR3 is 14 residues long. Trimming took 5 bases from V and 6 from J; bases not matched to a gene: 5. The CDR3 sequence: CASSPPGQGAEQYF. The CDR3 nucleotides read TGTGCCAGCAGCCCTCCGGGACAGGGGGCCGAGCAGTACTTC.

V and J are TRBV30 and TRBJ2-7; perhaps TRBD1 as D (6 bases). This CDR3 is built from 14 residues. Trimming shortened V by 2 bases and J by 3 bases, and 14 bases separated the two germline ends. CDR1 and CDR2 from the germline V gene are GTSNPN and SVGIG (reference sequence). The CDR3 DNA sequence: TGTGCCTGGAGTCCATGGACAGCCGGCTACGAGCAGTACTTC. Its protein product is CAWSPWTAGYEQYF.

There are a few counts of this clonotype. This chain uses TRBV18 with TRBJ1-1; TRBD1 might be the D (5 bases). CDR3 length equals 14 residues. Germline V lookup: CDR1 KGHSH, CDR2 LQKENI. Trimming left V 4 bases short and J 4 bases short, with 13 bases between. CDR3 residues: CASSLLEGTTEAFF. CDR3 DNA: TGTGCCAGCTCACTCCTCGAGGGGACCACTGAAGCTTTCTTT. The variable domain in full, with the rest retrieved from reference TRBV18 and TRBJ1-1, is NAGVMQNPRHLVRRRGQEARLRCSPMKGHSHVYWYRQLPEEGLKFMVYLQKENIIDESGMPKERFSAEFPKEGPSILRIQQVVRGDSAAYFCASSLLEGTTEAFFGQGTRLTVV.

This clonotype was detected a few times. The chain links TRBV28 to TRBJ1-1; tentatively, D is TRBD1 (6 bases). Germline V gene lookup returns CDR1 MDHEN and CDR2 SYDVKM. Trimming stripped 8 bases from V and 3 bases from J, with 19 bases between. The CDR3 extends over 15 amino acids. The CDR3, as DNA: TGTGCCAGCCACGGGGCCTACAGGGAGTACACTGAAGCTTTCTTT. Its translation is CASHGAYREYTEAFF. The full variable domain, its missing parts supplied by reference TRBV28 and TRBJ1-1, is DVKVTQSSRYLVKRTGEKVFLECVQDMDHENMFWYRQDPGLGLRLIYFSYDVKMKEKGDIPEGYSVSREKKERFSLILESASTNQTSMYLCASHGAYREYTEAFFGQGTRLTVV.

This clonotype was counted many times. The chain links TRBV21-1 to TRBJ1-6. TRBV21-1 represents a pseudogene. The CDR3 totals 14 residues. CDR3 region: CASSSRTANSPLHF. The CDR3 DNA reads as TGTGCCAGCAGCTCTCGGACTGCGAATTCACCCCTCCACTTT.

This clonotype was detected only a few times. V is TRBV12-3 or TRBV12-4 and J is TRBJ1-2, with 8 bases matching TRBD1. V trimming: 3 bases; J trimming: 8 bases; junction bases outside the gene matches: 8. This CDR3 has 14 residues. CDR3 sequence (DNA): TGTGCCAGCAGTTTCTGGCAGGGGGCGCAAGGCTACACCTTC. Residues: CASSFWQGAQGYTF.

Only a few counts were recorded for this clonotype. This chain links TRBV6-2 or TRBV6-3 with TRBJ2-7; D gene uncertain. The length of the CDR3 is 12 residues. From germline, CDR1 is MNHEY and CDR2 SVGEGT. The V end was cut by 4 bases, the J end by 6 bases, with 10 bases between. Here the CDR3 reads CASSWSQGEQYF. CDR3 nucleotide sequence: TGTGCCAGCAGTTGGTCCCAAGGCGAGCAGTACTTC.

This clonotype was counted at least ten times. This sequence joins TRBV5-1 and TRBJ1-2; D unclear. CDR1 SGHRS and CDR2 YFSETQ come from the germline V gene. V lost 0 bases to trimming and J lost 1 base, with 1 base between them. This CDR3 is 12 amino acids long. The CDR3 region has the DNA TGCGCCAGCAGCTTGGATAACTATGGCTACACCTTC. This codes for CASSLDNYGYTF.

This clonotype turned up a few times. The chain recombines TRBV29-1 with TRBJ1-1, with TRBD1 as a possible D gene (6 bases). Trimming removed 7 bases at V and 1 base at J, with 16 bases between. This CDR3 has 14 residues. Germline loops: CDR1 SQVTM, CDR2 ANQGSEA. The CDR3 sequence: CSGYPGAENTEAFF. As DNA, the CDR3 is TGCAGCGGCTATCCAGGGGCCGAGAACACTGAAGCTTTCTTT.

At least ten counts were recorded for this clonotype. The chain joins TRBV12-3 or TRBV12-4 to TRBJ2-5, with TRBD2 matching 9 bases. CDR3 length: 14 amino acids. The V segment lost 6 bases and the J segment 5 bases; nucleotides outside the gene matches: 7. Here the CDR3 reads CASSPAGGGETQYF. CDR3 DNA: TGTGCCAGCAGCCCAGCGGGGGGCGGGGAGACCCAGTACTTC.

The CDR3 sequence: CASSPRGGDDQPQHF. Here the CDR3 DNA reads TGTGCCAGCTCCCCCAGGGGGGGGGACGATCAGCCCCAGCATTTT. This chain joins TRBV6-4 and TRBJ1-5; 7 bases agree with TRBD1. With 8 bases clipped from V and 5 bases from J, the junction kept 12 bases outside the gene matches. Germline loops: CDR1 MRHNA, CDR2 SNTAGT. The CDR3 length is 15 residues.

This clonotype was counted a few times. The gene calls are TRBV20-1 and TRBJ1-2, with D possibly being TRBD1 (5 bases). Germline lookup yields CDR1 DFQATT and CDR2 SNEGSKA (reference sequence). V was pared by 5 bases and J by 3 bases, with 16 bases between. This CDR3 has 14 residues. The CDR3 nucleotides read TGCAGTGCTCCTCCCAGGGTGGGCTACTATGGCTACACCTTC. Translating it yields CSAPPRVGYYGYTF.

This clonotype was seen at least ten times. The chain is built from TRBV28 and TRBJ2-7; maybe TRBD1 (6 bases). Germline CDR1 MDHEN, CDR2 SYDVKM. The CDR3 spans 14 residues. The V gene lost 3 bases and the J gene lost 1 base, with 10 bases spanning the gap. CDR3 amino acids: CASSLTGLSYEQYF. The CDR3 DNA reads as TGTGCCAGCAGTTTGACAGGTTTATCCTACGAGCAGTACTTC.

This clonotype was found many times. The chain links TRBV5-6 to TRBJ2-3; TRBD2 aligns across 7 bases. J was trimmed by 5 bases and V by 6 bases; bases with no gene match: 9. Per germline, CDR1 SGHDT and CDR2 YYEEEE. This CDR3 spans 14 amino acids. CDR3 sequence reads: CASIPRWGGDTQYF. CDR3 bases: TGTGCCAGCATCCCCAGGTGGGGGGGAGATACGCAGTATTTT.

The rearrangement joins TRBV6-5 to TRBJ2-3; D possibly corresponds to TRBD1 (7 bases). Per germline, CDR1 MNHEY and CDR2 SVGAGI. CDR3 length equals 16 residues. With 0 bases removed from V and 6 bases from J, the gap between germline ends came to 16 bases. The CDR3 bases are TGTGCCAGCAGTTACTCGAGGGTCAGGGGGAGGGATACGCAGTATTTT. It yields the protein CASSYSRVRGRDTQYF.

The chain is built from TRBV7-9 and TRBJ2-1, with a weak D call TRBD2 (6 bases). Germline V gene lookup returns CDR1 SEHNR and CDR2 FQNEAQ (reference sequence). This CDR3 is built from 15 residues. Trimming took off 5 bases at V and 5 bases at J, with 16 bases between the two ends. CDR3 nucleotides: TGTGCCAGCAGCCGCCGGGACTGGCATAACAATGAGCAGTTCTTC. Translating it yields CASSRRDWHNNEQFF.

The genes are TRBV20-1 and TRBJ2-3; D assignment may be TRBD1 or TRBD2 (6 bases each). Trimming removed 5 bases from V and 0 bases from J, with 27 bases in between. This CDR3 has 19 amino acids. The germline gives CDR1 DFQATT, CDR2 SNEGSKA (reference sequence). In DNA, the CDR3 is TGCAGTGCTGGAGGGGGGTGGACTCGGGAAGGGCCGAGCACAGATACGCAGTATTTT. This sequence encodes CSAGGGWTREGPSTDTQYF.